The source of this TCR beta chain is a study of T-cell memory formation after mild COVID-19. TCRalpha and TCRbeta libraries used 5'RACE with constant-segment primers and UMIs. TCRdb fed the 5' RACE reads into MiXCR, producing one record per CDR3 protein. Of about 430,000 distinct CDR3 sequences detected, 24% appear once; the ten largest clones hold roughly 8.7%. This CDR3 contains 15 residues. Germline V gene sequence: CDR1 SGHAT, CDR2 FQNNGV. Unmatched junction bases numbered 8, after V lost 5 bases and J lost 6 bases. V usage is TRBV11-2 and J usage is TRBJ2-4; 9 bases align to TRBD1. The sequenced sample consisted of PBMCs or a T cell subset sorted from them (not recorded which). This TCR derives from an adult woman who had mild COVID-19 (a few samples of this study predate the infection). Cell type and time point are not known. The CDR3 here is CASSPARDRANIQYF. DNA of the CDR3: TGTGCCAGCAGCCCCGCCCGGGACAGGGCAAACATTCAGTACTTC. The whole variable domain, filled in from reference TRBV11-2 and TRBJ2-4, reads EAGVAQSPRYKIIEKRQSVAFWCNPISGHATLYWYQQILGQGPKLLIQFQNNGVVDDSQLPKDRFSAERLKGVDSTLKIQPAKLEDSAVYLCASSPARDRANIQYFGAGTRLSVL.